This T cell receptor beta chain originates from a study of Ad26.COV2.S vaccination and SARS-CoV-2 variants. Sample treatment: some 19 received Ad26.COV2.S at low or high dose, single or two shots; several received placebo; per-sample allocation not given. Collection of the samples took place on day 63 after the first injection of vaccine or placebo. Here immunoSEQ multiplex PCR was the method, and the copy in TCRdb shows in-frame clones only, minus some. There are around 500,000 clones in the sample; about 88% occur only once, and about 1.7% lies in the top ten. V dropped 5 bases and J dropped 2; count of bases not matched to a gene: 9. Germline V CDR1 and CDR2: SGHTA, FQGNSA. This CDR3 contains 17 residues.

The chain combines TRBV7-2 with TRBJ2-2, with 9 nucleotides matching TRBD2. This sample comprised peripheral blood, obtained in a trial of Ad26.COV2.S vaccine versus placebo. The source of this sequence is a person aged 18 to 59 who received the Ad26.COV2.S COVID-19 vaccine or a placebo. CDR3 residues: CASSPAPGLANTGELFF. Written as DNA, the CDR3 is TGTGCCAGCAGCCCCGCCCCGGGACTAGCTAACACCGGGGAGCTGTTTTTT.